The clone carrying this T cell receptor (beta chain) was counted once. Its antigen is unknown. Measured with immunoSEQ multiplex PCR; TCRdb has only the in-frame clones, and not every one. The sample carries tens of thousands of clones, 93% recorded once. The CDR3 extends over 13 amino acids. Germline V lookup: CDR1 MNHEY, CDR2 SMNVEV (reference sequence). Trimming left V 3 bases short and J 1 base short, with 6 bases between. The source of the sample is a study of Tregs in tolerant kidney transplant recipients. Study findings and constraints: Tregs expanded with activated donor B cells seemed most donor-specific. Validation in larger populations is needed because few patients were studied. Some patients' samples used different primers over time, so nucleotide sequences weren't comparable. In tolerant patients, donor-specific Tregs outgrew total Tregs, suggesting antigen-driven expansion.

Recipients received nonmyeloablative bone marrow transplants from related graft donors, with transient mixed chimerism. This TCR came from a human patient who received a combined kidney and bone marrow transplant. The graft donor may have given rise to some T cells. Sample: CD4+ T cells from blood (PBMCs), taken 12 months after the transplant. The J gene is TRBJ1-1, the V gene TRBV27, with unresolved D. CDR3 in amino acids: CASSLGRNTEAFF. CDR3 nucleotide sequence: TGTGCCAGCAGTTTGGGGAGGAACACTGAAGCTTTCTTT.